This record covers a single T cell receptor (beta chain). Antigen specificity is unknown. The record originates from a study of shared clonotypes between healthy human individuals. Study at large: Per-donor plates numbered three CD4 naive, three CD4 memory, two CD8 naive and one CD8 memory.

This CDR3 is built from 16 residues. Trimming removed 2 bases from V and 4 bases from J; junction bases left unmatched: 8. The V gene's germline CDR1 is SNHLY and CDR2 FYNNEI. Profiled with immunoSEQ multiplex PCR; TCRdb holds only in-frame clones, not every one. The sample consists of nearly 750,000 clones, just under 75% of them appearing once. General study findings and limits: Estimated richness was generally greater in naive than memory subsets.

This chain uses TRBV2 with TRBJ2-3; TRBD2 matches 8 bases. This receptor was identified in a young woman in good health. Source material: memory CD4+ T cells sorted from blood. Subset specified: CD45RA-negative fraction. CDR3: CASSEQSSGSADTQYF. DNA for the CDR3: TGTGCCAGCAGTGAACAGTCTAGCGGGTCGGCAGATACGCAGTATTTT.